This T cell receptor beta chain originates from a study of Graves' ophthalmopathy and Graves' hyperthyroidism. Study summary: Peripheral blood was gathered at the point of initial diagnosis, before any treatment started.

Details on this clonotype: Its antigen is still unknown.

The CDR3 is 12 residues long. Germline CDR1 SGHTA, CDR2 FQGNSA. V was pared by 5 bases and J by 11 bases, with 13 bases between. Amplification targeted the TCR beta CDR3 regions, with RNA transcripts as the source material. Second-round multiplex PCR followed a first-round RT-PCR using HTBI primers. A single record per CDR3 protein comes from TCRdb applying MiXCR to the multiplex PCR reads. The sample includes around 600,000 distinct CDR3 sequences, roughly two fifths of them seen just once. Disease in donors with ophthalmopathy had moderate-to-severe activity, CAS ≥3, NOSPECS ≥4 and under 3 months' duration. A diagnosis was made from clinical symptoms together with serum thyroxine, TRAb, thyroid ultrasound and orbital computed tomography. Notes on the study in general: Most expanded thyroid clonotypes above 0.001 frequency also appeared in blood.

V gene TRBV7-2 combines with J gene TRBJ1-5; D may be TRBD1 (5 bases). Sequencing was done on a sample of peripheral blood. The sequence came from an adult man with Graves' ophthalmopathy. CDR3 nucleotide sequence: TGTGCCAGCAGCCTAGGTCGGGGGGCCCAGCATTTT. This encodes CASSLGRGAQHF.